This TCR beta chain came from a study of blood T cell repertoires in COVID-19. Overall study context: Samples representing acute and convalescent COVID-19 were sourced from the United States, Italy and Spain. In each case, the material was cDNA or gDNA derived from T cells, B-cell-depleted T cells, or PBMCs.

Authors' methods: Researchers report that nucleated cell counts were estimated from reference gene primer amplification. TCRdb's copy holds only in-frame clones and misses some; the assay was immunoSEQ multiplex PCR. D and trimming were read from the DNA, whereas the V and J calls and clone size are those reported in that table. The sample lists over 100,000 clones, more than 80% occurring once. Germline assignment: CDR1 SGDLS and CDR2 YYNGEE. Trimming at V came to 4 bases and at J to 8 bases, leaving 8 bases not matched to a gene. The CDR3 is 14 residues long. The clonotype originates from a woman aged 55-69 years with acute or convalescent COVID-19. The sample consisted of peripheral blood. This sequence joins TRBV9 and TRBJ1-4; 7 nucleotides align to TRBD1. The CDR3 nucleotides are TGTGCCAGCAGCCCAAGACAGGGACCCGAAAAACTGTTTTTT. Its translation: CASSPRQGPEKLFF. Combining the CDR3 with reference TRBV9 and TRBJ1-4 gives the whole variable domain DSGVTQTPKHLITATGQRVTLRCSPRSGDLSVYWYQQSLDQGLQFLIQYYNGEERAKGNILERFSAQQFPDLHSELNLSSLELGDSALYFCASSPRQGPEKLFFGSGTQLSVL.